These 16 T cell receptor beta chains were sequenced from one sample in a study of shared clonotypes between healthy human individuals. Clones were read by immunoSEQ multiplex PCR, and TCRdb kept only the in-frame ones, dropping some. Found here are roughly 2 million clones, 90% to 95% of them singletons; the top ten hold more than 0.1%. The sequencing input was naive CD4+ T cells sorted from blood. The subset: CD45RA+ positively selected. Every receptor here comes from a man in his late teens or twenties in good health.

The rearrangement uses TRBV29-1 and TRBJ2-2; D is undetermined. This CDR3 region has 15 residues. Germline loops: CDR1 SQVTM, CDR2 ANQGSEA. V shed 3 bases and J shed 7 bases, with 18 bases lying between them. CDR3 DNA sequence: TGCAGCGTTGATCATTCTGTAGGTTCAAGCGGGGAGCTGTTTTTT. Residues: CSVDHSVGSSGELFF.

The chain carries TRBV7-8 and TRBJ2-5, with TRBD1 matching 9 bases. CDR3 size: 13 residues. Trimming removed 11 bases from V and 3 bases from J; junction bases left unmatched: 7. Germline values: CDR1 SGHVS, CDR2 FQNEAQ. CDR3 amino acids: CAGQGTWKETQYF. The CDR3, as DNA: TGTGCCGGACAGGGGACTTGGAAAGAGACCCAGTACTTC.

The V gene is TRBV6-5, the J gene TRBJ2-7; TRBD2 aligns across 7 bases. Germline lookup yields CDR1 MNHEY and CDR2 SVGAGI. This CDR3 comprises 14 residues. V trimming: 6 bases; J trimming: 3 bases; junction bases outside the gene matches: 8. CDR3: CASSPRLAVYEQYF. DNA for the CDR3: TGTGCCAGCAGCCCCAGGCTAGCGGTCTACGAGCAGTACTTC.

Comment on this clone: The sample holds other DNA sequences that translate to the same CDR3. V usage is TRBV30 and J usage is TRBJ1-4, with TRBD1 as a possible D gene (6 bases). Germline CDR1 GTSNPN, CDR2 SVGIG (reference sequence). The V end was cut by 0 bases, the J end by 7 bases, with 9 bases between. This CDR3 has 13 residues. The CDR3 nucleotides are TGTGCCTGGAGTGTAGGGGGTGCTGAAAAACTGTTTTTT. Encoded protein: CAWSVGGAEKLFF.

The CDR3 here is CASSSLGISTDTQYF. CDR3 nucleotide sequence: TGTGCCAGCAGCTCCCTGGGTATTAGCACAGATACGCAGTATTTT. V usage is TRBV11-1 and J usage is TRBJ2-3; no reliable D call. This CDR3 is built from 15 residues. Between the trimmed V and J ends, which lost 4 bases and 0 bases, there was a span of 11 bases. Germline CDR1 reads SGHAT; CDR2 reads FQDESV (reference sequence).

This clone has a single count. Just one base apart from a much larger clone, this may be a read error. This chain's CDR3 is CASSFSGSSYEQYF. The CDR3 DNA is TGTGCCAGCAGCTTTAGCGGGAGCTCCTACGAGCAGTACTTC. The chain is built from TRBV7-9 and TRBJ2-7, with 9 bases identical to TRBD2. This CDR3 is built from 14 residues. Unmatched junction bases numbered 0, after V lost 3 bases and J lost 0 bases. From germline, CDR1 is SEHNR and CDR2 FQNEAQ (reference sequence). The full variable domain, with the rest looked up from reference TRBV7-9 and TRBJ2-7, is DTGVSQNPRHKITKRGQNVTFRCDPISEHNRLYWYRQTLGQGPEFLTYFQNEAQLEKSRLLSDRFSAERPKGSFSTLEIQRTEQGDSAMYLCASSFSGSSYEQYFGPGTRLTVT.

Turning to this clone: Other DNA sequences of this sample code for an identical CDR3. The J gene is TRBJ2-5, the V gene TRBV10-3, with no clear D. Trimming removed 3 bases from V and 3 bases from J, with 11 bases in between. Germline V CDR1 and CDR2: ENHRY, SYGVKD. CDR3 length equals 14 residues. CDR3 sequence: CAISELGGKETQYF. Written as DNA, the CDR3 is TGTGCCATCAGTGAACTTGGCGGTAAAGAGACCCAGTACTTC.

As to this clone: The sample has other DNA sequences that encode this CDR3 too. CDR3 in DNA: TGTGCCAGCAGTGAAGCCCGGGGGAATCAGCCCCAGCATTTT. Residues: CASSEARGNQPQHF. V usage is TRBV2 and J usage is TRBJ1-5, with D tentatively TRBD1 (5 bases). The length of the CDR3 is 14 residues. The germline V and J ends were trimmed by 0 bases and 4 bases, with 7 bases remaining between them. Looked up from germline, CDR1 is SNHLY and CDR2 is FYNNEI.

This clone was recorded once. This chain uses TRBV6-5 with TRBJ2-7; 7 bases line up with TRBD1. Germline loops: CDR1 MNHEY, CDR2 SVGAGI. V was pared by 0 bases and J by 6 bases, with 11 bases of the junction left unmatched. The CDR3 consists of 16 residues. The DNA for the CDR3 is TGTGCCAGCAGTTACTCGATAGGGGGCAATTCAGGCGAGCAGTACTTC. Translation gives CASSYSIGGNSGEQYF.

About this clone itself: The sample contains more than one DNA sequence encoding this CDR3. The chain joins TRBV6-1 to TRBJ1-4; TRBD1 matches at 9 bases. The V segment lost 5 bases and the J segment 6 bases; nucleotides outside the gene matches: 4. Looked up from germline, CDR1 is MNHNS and CDR2 is SASEGT. This CDR3 spans 14 amino acids. CDR3: CASSPGQGYEKLFF. The DNA of the CDR3 is TGTGCCAGCAGTCCGGGACAGGGATATGAAAAACTGTTTTTT.

With regard to this clone: Other DNA variants within this sample encode the same CDR3. This chain uses TRBV11-2 with TRBJ1-5; 7 bases are shared with TRBD1. The V gene's germline CDR1 is SGHAT and CDR2 FQNNGV. The CDR3 consists of 14 residues. The V gene end was trimmed by 1 base and the J gene end by 7 bases; junction bases not matched to a gene: 4. Here the CDR3 reads CASSLGQGGQPQHF. Written as DNA, the CDR3 is TGTGCCAGCAGCTTAGGACAGGGCGGGCAGCCCCAGCATTTT.

This CDR3 reads CASEFPFGVNTEAFF. CDR3 nucleotide sequence: TGTGCCTCGGAGTTCCCATTTGGGGTGAACACTGAAGCTTTCTTT. The rearrangement links TRBV6-6 to TRBJ1-1, with no clear D. V lost 11 bases and J lost 0, with 19 bases in between. Germline V gene data show CDR1 as MNHNY and CDR2 as SVGAGI (reference sequence). CDR3 length: 15 residues.

This chain links TRBV28 with TRBJ2-7; 9 nucleotides match TRBD1. CDR1 and CDR2 (germline): MDHEN, SYDVKM. The CDR3 extends over 14 amino acids. With 3 bases clipped from V and 4 bases from J, the junction kept 4 bases outside the gene matches. The CDR3 is CASSFVTGGYEQYF. CDR3 bases: TGTGCCAGCAGTTTTGTGACAGGGGGGTACGAGCAGTACTTC.

The V gene is TRBV6-1, the J gene TRBJ1-2, with 8 bases that match TRBD1. With 3 bases clipped from V and 8 bases from J, the junction kept 5 bases outside the gene matches. Germline loops: CDR1 MNHNS, CDR2 SASEGT. CDR3 length equals 13 residues. The CDR3 bases are TGTGCCAGCAGTGATGGACAGGGTACCGGCTACACCTTC. This codes for CASSDGQGTGYTF.

The CDR3: CASSLWTGSNEKLFF. The CDR3 bases are TGTGCCAGCAGCTTATGGACAGGGAGTAATGAAAAACTGTTTTTT. V usage is TRBV7-2 and J usage is TRBJ1-4, with 8 bases matching TRBD1. The germline CDR1 and CDR2 sequences are SGHTA and FQGNSA. V lost 2 bases, J lost 4 bases, and 3 bases stayed unmatched. CDR3 length equals 15 residues.

The chain links TRBV9 to TRBJ2-3; tentatively, D is TRBD1 or TRBD2 (6 bases each). V dropped 0 bases and J dropped 4 bases, with 15 bases sitting between them. Germline CDR1 and CDR2: SGDLS and YYNGEE. The CDR3 runs to 16 residues. The CDR3 coding sequence is TGTGCCAGCAGCGTAGAGGGGGGCCTCGTCGCAGATACGCAGTATTTT. It translates to CASSVEGGLVADTQYF.